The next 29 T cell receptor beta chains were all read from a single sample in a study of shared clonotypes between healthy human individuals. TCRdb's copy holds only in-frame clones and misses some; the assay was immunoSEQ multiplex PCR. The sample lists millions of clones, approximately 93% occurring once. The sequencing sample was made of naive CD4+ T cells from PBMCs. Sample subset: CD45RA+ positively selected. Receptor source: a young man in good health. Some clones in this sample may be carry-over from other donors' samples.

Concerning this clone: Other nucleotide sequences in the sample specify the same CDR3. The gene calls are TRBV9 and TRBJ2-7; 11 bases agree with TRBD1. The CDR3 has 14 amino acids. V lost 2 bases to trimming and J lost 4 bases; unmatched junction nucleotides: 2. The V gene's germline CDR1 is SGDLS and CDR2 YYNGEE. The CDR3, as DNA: TGTGCCAGCAGCGTCGGACAGGGGGCATACGAGCAGTACTTC. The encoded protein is CASSVGQGAYEQYF.

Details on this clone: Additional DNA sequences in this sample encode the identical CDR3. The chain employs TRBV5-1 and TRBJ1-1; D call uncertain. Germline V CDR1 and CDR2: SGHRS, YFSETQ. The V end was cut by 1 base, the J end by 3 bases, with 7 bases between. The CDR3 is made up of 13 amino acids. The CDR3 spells CASSLTADTEAFF. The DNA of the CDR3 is TGCGCCAGCAGCTTGACCGCGGACACTGAAGCTTTCTTT.

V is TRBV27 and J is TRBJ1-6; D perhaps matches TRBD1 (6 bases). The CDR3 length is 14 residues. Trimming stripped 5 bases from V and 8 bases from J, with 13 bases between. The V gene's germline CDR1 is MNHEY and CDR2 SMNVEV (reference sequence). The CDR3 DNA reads TGTGCCAGCAGTGTCCTCTCAGGGGATTCACCCCTCCACTTT. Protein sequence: CASSVLSGDSPLHF.

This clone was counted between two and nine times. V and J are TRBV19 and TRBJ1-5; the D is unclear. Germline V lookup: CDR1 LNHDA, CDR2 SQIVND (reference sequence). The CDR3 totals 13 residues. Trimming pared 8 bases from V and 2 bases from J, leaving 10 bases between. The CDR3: CASDNNRNQPQHF. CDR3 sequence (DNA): TGTGCCAGTGATAATAACCGCAATCAGCCCCAGCATTTT.

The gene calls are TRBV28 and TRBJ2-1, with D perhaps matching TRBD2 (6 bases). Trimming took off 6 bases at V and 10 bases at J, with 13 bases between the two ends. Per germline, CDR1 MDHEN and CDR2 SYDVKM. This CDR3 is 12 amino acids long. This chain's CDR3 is CASREGSREQFF. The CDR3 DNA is TGTGCCAGCAGGGAGGGGAGCCGGGAGCAGTTCTTC. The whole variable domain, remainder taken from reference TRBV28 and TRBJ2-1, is DVKVTQSSRYLVKRTGEKVFLECVQDMDHENMFWYRQDPGLGLRLIYFSYDVKMKEKGDIPEGYSVSREKKERFSLILESASTNQTSMYLCASREGSREQFFGPGTRLTVL.

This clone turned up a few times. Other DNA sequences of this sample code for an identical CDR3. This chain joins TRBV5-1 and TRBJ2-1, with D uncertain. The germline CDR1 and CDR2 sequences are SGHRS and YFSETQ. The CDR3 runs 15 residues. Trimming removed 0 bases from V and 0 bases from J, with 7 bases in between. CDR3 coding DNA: TGCGCCAGCAGCTTGGTCGCTAGCTCCTACAATGAGCAGTTCTTC. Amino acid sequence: CASSLVASSYNEQFF.

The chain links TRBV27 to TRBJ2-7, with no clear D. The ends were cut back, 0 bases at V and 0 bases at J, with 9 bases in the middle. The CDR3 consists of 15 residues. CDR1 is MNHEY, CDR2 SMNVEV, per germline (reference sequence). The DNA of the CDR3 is TGTGCCAGCAGTTTATCGTTCTCTAACTCCTACGAGCAGTACTTC. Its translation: CASSLSFSNSYEQYF.

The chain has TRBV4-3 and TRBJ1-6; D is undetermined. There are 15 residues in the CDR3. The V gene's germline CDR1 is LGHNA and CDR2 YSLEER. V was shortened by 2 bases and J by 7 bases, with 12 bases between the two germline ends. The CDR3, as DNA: TGCGCCAGCAGCCAACAACCGGAGACGAATTCACCCCTCCACTTT. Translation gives CASSQQPETNSPLHF.

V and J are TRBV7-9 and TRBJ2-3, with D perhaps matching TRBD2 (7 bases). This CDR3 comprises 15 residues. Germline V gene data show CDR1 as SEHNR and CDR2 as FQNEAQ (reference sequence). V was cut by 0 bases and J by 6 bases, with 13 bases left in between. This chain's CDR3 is CASSLAVGGADTQYF. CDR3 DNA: TGTGCCAGCAGCTTAGCCGTTGGGGGGGCGGATACGCAGTATTTT.

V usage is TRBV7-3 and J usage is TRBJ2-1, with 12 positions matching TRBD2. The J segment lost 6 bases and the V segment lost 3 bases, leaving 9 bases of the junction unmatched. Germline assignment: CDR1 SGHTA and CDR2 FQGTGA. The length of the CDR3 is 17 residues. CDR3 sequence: CASSFSPTSGSGNEQFF. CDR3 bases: TGTGCCAGCAGCTTCTCCCCGACTAGCGGGAGTGGCAATGAGCAGTTCTTC.

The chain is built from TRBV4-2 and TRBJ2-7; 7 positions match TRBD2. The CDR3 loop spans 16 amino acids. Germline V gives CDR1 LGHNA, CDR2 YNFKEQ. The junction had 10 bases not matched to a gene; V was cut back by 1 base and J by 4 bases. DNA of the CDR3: TGTGCCAGCAGCCAAGTACGCGCAGGCGGGGGTTACGAGCAGTACTTC. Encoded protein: CASSQVRAGGGYEQYF.

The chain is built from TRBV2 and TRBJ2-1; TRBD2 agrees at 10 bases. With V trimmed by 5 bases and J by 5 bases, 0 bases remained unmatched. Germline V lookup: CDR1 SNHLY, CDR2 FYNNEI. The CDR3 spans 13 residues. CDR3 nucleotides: TGTGCCAGCAGTAGCGGGAGGGACAATGAGCAGTTCTTC. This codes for CASSSGRDNEQFF. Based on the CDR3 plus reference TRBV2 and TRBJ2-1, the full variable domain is EPEVTQTPSHQVTQMGQEVILRCVPISNHLYFYWYRQILGQKVEFLVSFYNNEISEKSEIFDDQFSVERPDGSNFTLKIRSTKLEDSAMYFCASSSGRDNEQFFGPGTRLTVL.

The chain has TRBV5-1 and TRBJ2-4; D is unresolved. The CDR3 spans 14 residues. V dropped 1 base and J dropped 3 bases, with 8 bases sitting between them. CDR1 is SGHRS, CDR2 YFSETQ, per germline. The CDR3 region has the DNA TGCGCCAGCAGCTTGATGGGTGTCAAAAACATTCAGTACTTC. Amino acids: CASSLMGVKNIQYF.

In DNA form, the CDR3 reads TGTGCCAGCAGCCAGATCGGGACTAGCGGAGGGCCCTCCTACGAGCAGTACTTC. The encoded protein is CASSQIGTSGGPSYEQYF. The J gene is TRBJ2-7, the V gene TRBV5-6; 11 bases fit TRBD2. The junction had 12 bases not matched to a gene; V was cut back by 4 bases and J by 0 bases. The CDR3 runs to 18 residues. Germline V gives CDR1 SGHDT, CDR2 YYEEEE.

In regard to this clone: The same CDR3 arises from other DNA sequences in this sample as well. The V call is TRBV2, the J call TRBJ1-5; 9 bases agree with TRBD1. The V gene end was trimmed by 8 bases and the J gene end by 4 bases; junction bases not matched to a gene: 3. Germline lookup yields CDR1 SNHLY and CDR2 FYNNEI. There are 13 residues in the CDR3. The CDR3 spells CASGGTGNQPQHF. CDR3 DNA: TGTGCCAGCGGCGGGACAGGGAATCAGCCCCAGCATTTT.

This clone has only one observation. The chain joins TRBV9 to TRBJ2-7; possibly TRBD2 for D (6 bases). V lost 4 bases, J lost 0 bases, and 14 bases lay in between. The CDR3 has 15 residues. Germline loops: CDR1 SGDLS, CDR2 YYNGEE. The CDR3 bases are TGTGCCAGCAGCAGGACGGGAGCCACCTCCTACGAGCAGTACTTC. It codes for CASSRTGATSYEQYF.

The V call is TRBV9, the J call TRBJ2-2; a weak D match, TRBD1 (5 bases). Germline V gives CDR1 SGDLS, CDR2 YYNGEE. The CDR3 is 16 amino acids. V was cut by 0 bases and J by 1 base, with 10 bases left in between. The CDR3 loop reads CASSVAGRKNTGELFF. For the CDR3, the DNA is TGTGCCAGCAGCGTAGCAGGGCGGAAGAACACCGGGGAGCTGTTTTTT.

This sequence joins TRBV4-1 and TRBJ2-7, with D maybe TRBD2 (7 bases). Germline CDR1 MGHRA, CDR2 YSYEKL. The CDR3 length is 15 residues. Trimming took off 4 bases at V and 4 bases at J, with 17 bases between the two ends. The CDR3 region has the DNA TGCGCCAGCAGCCCGCGTTCTCGGGGGGCTTACGAGCAGTACTTC. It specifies CASSPRSRGAYEQYF.

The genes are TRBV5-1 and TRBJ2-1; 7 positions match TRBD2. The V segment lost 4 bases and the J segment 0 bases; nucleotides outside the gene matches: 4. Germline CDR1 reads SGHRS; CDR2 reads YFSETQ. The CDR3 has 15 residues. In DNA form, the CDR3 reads TGCGCCAGCAGCACGCTAGCGGACTCCTACAATGAGCAGTTCTTC. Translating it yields CASSTLADSYNEQFF.

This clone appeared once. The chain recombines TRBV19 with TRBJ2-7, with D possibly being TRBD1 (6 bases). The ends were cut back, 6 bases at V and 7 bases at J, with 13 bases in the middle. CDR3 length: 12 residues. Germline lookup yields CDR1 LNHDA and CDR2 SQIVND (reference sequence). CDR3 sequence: CASRPQGGEQYF. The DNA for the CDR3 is TGTGCCAGTAGACCACAGGGTGGAGAGCAGTACTTC. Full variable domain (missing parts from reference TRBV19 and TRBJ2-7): DGGITQSPKYLFRKEGQNVTLSCEQNLNHDAMYWYRQDPGQGLRLIYYSQIVNDFQKGDIAEGYSVSREKKESFPLTVTSAQKNPTAFYLCASRPQGGEQYFGPGTRLTVT.

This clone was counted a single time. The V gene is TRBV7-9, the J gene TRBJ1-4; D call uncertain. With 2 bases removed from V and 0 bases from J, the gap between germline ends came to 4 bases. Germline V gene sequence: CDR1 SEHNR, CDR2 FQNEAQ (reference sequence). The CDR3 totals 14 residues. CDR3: CASSLYATNEKLFF. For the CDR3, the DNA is TGTGCCAGCAGCTTATATGCAACTAATGAAAAACTGTTTTTT.

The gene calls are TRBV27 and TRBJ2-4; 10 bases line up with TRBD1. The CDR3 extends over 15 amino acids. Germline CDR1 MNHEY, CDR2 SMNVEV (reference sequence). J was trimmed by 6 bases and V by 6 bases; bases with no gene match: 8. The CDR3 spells CASSPFGTGANIQYF. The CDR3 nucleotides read TGTGCCAGCAGCCCGTTTGGGACAGGGGCAAACATTCAGTACTTC.

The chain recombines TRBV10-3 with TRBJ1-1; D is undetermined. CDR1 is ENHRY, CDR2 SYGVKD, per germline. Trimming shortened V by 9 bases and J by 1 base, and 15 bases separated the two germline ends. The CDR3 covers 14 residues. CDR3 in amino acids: CAILPGPQNTEAFF. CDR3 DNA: TGTGCCATACTACCGGGCCCGCAGAACACTGAAGCTTTCTTT.

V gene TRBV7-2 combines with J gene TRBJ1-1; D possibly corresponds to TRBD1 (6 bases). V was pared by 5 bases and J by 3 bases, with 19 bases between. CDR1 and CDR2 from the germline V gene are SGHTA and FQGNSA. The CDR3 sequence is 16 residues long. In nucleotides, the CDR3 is TGTGCCAGCAGCCCTAGTAGAACAGGGTCCCACACTGAAGCTTTCTTT. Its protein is CASSPSRTGSHTEAFF.

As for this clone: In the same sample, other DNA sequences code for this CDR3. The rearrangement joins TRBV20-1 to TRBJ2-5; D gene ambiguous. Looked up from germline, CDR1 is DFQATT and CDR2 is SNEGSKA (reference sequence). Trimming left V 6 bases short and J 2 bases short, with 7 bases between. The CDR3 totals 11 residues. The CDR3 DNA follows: TGCAGTGCGAGAATACAAGAGACCCAGTACTTC. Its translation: CSARIQETQYF.

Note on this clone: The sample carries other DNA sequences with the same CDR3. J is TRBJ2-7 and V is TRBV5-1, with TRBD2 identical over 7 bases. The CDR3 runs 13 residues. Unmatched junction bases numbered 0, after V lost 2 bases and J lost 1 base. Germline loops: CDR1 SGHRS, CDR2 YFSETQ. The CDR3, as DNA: TGCGCCAGCAGCTTAGCGGGATCCTACGAGCAGTACTTC. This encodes CASSLAGSYEQYF.

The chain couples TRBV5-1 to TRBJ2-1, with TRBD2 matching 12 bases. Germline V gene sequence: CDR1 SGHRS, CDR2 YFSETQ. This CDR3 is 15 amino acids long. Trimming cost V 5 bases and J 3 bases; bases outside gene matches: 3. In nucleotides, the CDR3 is TGCGCCAGCAGTTCTAGCGGGAGGGACTACAATGAGCAGTTCTTC. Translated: CASSSSGRDYNEQFF. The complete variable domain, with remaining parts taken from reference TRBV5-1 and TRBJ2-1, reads KAGVTQTPRYLIKTRGQQVTLSCSPISGHRSVSWYQQTPGQGLQFLFEYFSETQRNKGNFPGRFSGRQFSNSRSEMNVSTLELGDSALYLCASSSSGRDYNEQFFGPGTRLTVL.

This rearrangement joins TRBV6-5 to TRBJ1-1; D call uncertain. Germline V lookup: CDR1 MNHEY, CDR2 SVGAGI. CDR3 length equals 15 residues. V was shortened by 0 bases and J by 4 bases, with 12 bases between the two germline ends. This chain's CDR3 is CASSYSPRESTEAFF. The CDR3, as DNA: TGTGCCAGCAGTTACTCTCCGCGTGAGAGCACTGAAGCTTTCTTT.

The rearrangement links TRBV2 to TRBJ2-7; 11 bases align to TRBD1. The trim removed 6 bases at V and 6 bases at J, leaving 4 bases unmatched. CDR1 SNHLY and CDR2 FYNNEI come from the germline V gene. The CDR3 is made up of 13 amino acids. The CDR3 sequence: CASSWTGGTEQYF. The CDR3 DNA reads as TGTGCCAGCAGCTGGACAGGGGGCACCGAGCAGTACTTC.